This passage covers 2 T cell receptor beta chains from one sample sequenced in a study of blood T cell repertoires in COVID-19 (TCRdb year 2020). Libraries were constructed by the immunoSEQ multiplex PCR assay. The clones in this table, taken by TCRdb from immuneACCESS, are in-frame only. Not every clone is retained; where verified, under half of the shortfall comes from an unresolved V gene, and the cause of the rest is unknown. The sample table lists about 180,000 clones, 80% to 90% of them with a count of one. Together, the top ten hold approximately 2.1% of the sample. Specimen: peripheral blood. These TCRs come from a young man who had recovered from COVID-19.

The chain carries TRBV6-5 and TRBJ2-1; D is ambiguous. V lost 0 bases and J 4 bases, leaving 7 bases between the germline ends. The V gene's germline CDR1 is MNHEY and CDR2 SVGAGI. The length of the CDR3 is 14 residues. The CDR3 nucleotides are TGTGCCAGCAGTTACTCAACAGAATACAATGAGCAGTTCTTC. This translates into CASSYSTEYNEQFF.

In this sample, this clone turned up once. This chain joins TRBV4-2 and TRBJ2-1; 9 positions agree with TRBD1. This CDR3 has 17 amino acids. CDR1 LGHNA and CDR2 YNFKEQ come from the germline V gene. Trimming cost V 0 bases and J 4 bases; bases outside gene matches: 7. Written as DNA, the CDR3 is TGTGCCAGCAGCCAAGATCCGCTGGGACAGGGATACAATGAGCAGTTCTTC. It codes for CASSQDPLGQGYNEQFF.